A selection of T cell receptor beta chains follows, all from one sample in a study of blood T cells in healthy people across ages. TCRdb independently ran MiXCR on the 5' RACE reads; one entry per CDR3 protein. The sample carries over a million distinct CDR3 sequences, approximately 40% recorded once. Specimen: blood. The receptors shown here come from a young woman in good health. The CDR3 runs from the conserved cysteine through the conserved F or W. D genes are given only for firm matches. Clone sizes are given selectively: once, few, many, or a class where the clone is expanded.

j_gene: TRBJ2-1
v_gene: TRBV3-1
abundance: -
d_gene: TRBD2
CDR3nt: TGTGCCAGCAGTCAAGGGCTGGGCGGGGGATACAATGAGCAGTTCTTC
CDR3aa: CASSQGLGGGYNEQFF

j_gene: TRBJ2-5
v_gene: TRBV6-5
abundance: -
d_gene: -
CDR3nt: TGTGCCAGCAGTTACTCGGGGGTAAGGGAGACCCAGTACTTC
CDR3aa: CASSYSGVRETQYF

j_gene: TRBJ2-7
v_gene: TRBV28
abundance: -
d_gene: TRBD1
CDR3nt: TGTGCCAGCAGTTTAGTGTTCGGACAGGCCCCAATTTACGAGCAGTACTTC
CDR3aa: CASSLVFGQAPIYEQYF

j_gene: TRBJ2-5
v_gene: TRBV12-3/TRBV12-4
abundance: many
d_gene: -
CDR3nt: TGTGCCAGCAGTTTCATGGGGGAGACCCAGTACTTC
CDR3aa: CASSFMGETQYF

j_gene: TRBJ1-6
v_gene: TRBV9
abundance: -
d_gene: TRBD1
CDR3nt: TGTGCCAGCAGCGTAGGACAGGGAAGCTCCTATAATTCACCCCTCCACTTT
CDR3aa: CASSVGQGSSYNSPLHF

j_gene: TRBJ1-1
v_gene: TRBV6-4
abundance: -
d_gene: -
CDR3nt: TGTGCCAGCAGTGACTCTGGGGGACGGTTCACTGAAGCTTTCTTT
CDR3aa: CASSDSGGRFTEAFF

j_gene: TRBJ2-3
v_gene: TRBV5-1
abundance: -
d_gene: TRBD1
CDR3nt: TGCGCCAGCAGCTTGACAGCCACCGGACAGGGACGCACAGATACGCAGTATTTT
CDR3aa: CASSLTATGQGRTDTQYF

j_gene: TRBJ2-5
v_gene: TRBV20-1
abundance: -
d_gene: TRBD2
CDR3nt: TGCAGTGCTCCTGAATCCATAGCGGGGGGACAAGAGACCCAGTACTTC
CDR3aa: CSAPESIAGGQETQYF

j_gene: TRBJ2-5
v_gene: TRBV7-9
abundance: once
d_gene: TRBD2
CDR3nt: TGTGCCAGCAGCATTAGCGGGGGAGTTAACAATGAGCAGTACTTC
CDR3aa: CASSISGGVNNEQYF

j_gene: TRBJ2-7
v_gene: TRBV7-9
abundance: -
d_gene: -
CDR3nt: TGTGCCAGCAGTCCGGGACGGGGTTGGGAGCAGTACTTC
CDR3aa: CASSPGRGWEQYF

j_gene: TRBJ2-1
v_gene: TRBV9
abundance: -
d_gene: -
CDR3nt: TGTGCCAGCAGCCCACGCCTCGATCCCAATGAGCAGTTCTTC
CDR3aa: CASSPRLDPNEQFF

j_gene: TRBJ2-1
v_gene: TRBV6-5
abundance: -
d_gene: -
CDR3nt: TGTGCCAGCAGTTACCACGCTGTCCAGGGCGACAATGAGCAGTTCTTC
CDR3aa: CASSYHAVQGDNEQFF

j_gene: TRBJ2-3
v_gene: TRBV10-3
abundance: few
d_gene: TRBD1
CDR3nt: TGTGCCATCAGTGATGGGACAGGGTCCACAGATACGCAGTATTTT
CDR3aa: CAISDGTGSTDTQYF

j_gene: TRBJ2-3
v_gene: TRBV9
abundance: few
d_gene: -
CDR3nt: TGTGCCAGCAGCGTAGGCTCGGGGGATACGCAGTATTTT
CDR3aa: CASSVGSGDTQYF

j_gene: TRBJ2-3
v_gene: TRBV6-5
abundance: few
d_gene: -
CDR3nt: TGTGCCAGCACCAGGTCGTGGTCCACAGATACGCAGTATTTT
CDR3aa: CASTRSWSTDTQYF

j_gene: TRBJ2-3
v_gene: TRBV28
abundance: -
d_gene: -
CDR3nt: TGTGCCAGCAGCGACTTCCGAGTGAGCACAGATACGCAGTATTTT
CDR3aa: CASSDFRVSTDTQYF

j_gene: TRBJ2-1
v_gene: TRBV20-1
abundance: -
d_gene: -
CDR3nt: TGCAGTGCTAGAGATTTGAGGAGGGCCTACAATGAGCAGTTCTTC
CDR3aa: CSARDLRRAYNEQFF

j_gene: TRBJ2-6
v_gene: TRBV2
abundance: -
d_gene: -
CDR3nt: TGTGCCAGCAGTGAAGCGCTGACTTCTGGGGCCAACGTCCTGACTTTC
CDR3aa: CASSEALTSGANVLTF

j_gene: TRBJ1-4
v_gene: TRBV6-6
abundance: few
d_gene: -
CDR3nt: TGTGCCAGCAGTTACTCCAGGGCGCCGGCTGAAAAACTGTTTTTT
CDR3aa: CASSYSRAPAEKLFF

j_gene: TRBJ2-5
v_gene: TRBV6-6
abundance: -
d_gene: -
CDR3nt: TGTGCCAGCAGTTACTCCCGGGGGAGTGCAGAAGAGACCCAGTACTTC
CDR3aa: CASSYSRGSAEETQYF

j_gene: TRBJ2-7
v_gene: TRBV28
abundance: few
d_gene: TRBD1
CDR3nt: TGTGCCAGCTTCACAACCGGGACAGGTTCCTACGAGCAGTACTTC
CDR3aa: CASFTTGTGSYEQYF